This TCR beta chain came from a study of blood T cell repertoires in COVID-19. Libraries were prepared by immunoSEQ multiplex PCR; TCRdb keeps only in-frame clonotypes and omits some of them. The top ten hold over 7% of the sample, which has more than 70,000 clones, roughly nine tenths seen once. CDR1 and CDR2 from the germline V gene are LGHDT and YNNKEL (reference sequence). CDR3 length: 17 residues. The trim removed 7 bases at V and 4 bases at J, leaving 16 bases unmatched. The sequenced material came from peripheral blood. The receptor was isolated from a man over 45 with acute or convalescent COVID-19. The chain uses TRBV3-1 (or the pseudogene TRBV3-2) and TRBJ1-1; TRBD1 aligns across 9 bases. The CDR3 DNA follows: TGTGCCAGCACCCGAATTACAGGGGGCGCCGGGGGCACTGAAGCTTTCTTT. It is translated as CASTRITGGAGGTEAFF.